This T cell receptor beta chain was identified during a study of blood T cell repertoires in COVID-19. For the study at large: Donors in the United States, Italy and Spain gave samples during acute or convalescent COVID-19.

In the authors' workflow: From reference gene primer amplification, estimates of nucleated cell counts were derived. Profiled with immunoSEQ multiplex PCR; TCRdb holds only in-frame clones, not every one. That table gives V, J and clone size, and the DNA gave D and trimming. This table holds just under 350,000 clones, around four fifths found once. V lost 5 bases to trimming and J lost 7 bases; unmatched junction nucleotides: 9. In germline, CDR1 is SGHTA, CDR2 FQGNSA. This CDR3 spans 15 amino acids. V gene TRBV7-2 combines with J gene TRBJ1-4, with 8 bases aligning to TRBD1. Sequenced sample: peripheral blood. This clonotype originated in a young man with active or convalescent COVID-19. This CDR3 reads CASSQLTGEGEKLFF. In nucleotides, the CDR3 is TGTGCCAGCAGCCAGTTGACAGGGGAAGGTGAAAAACTGTTTTTT.